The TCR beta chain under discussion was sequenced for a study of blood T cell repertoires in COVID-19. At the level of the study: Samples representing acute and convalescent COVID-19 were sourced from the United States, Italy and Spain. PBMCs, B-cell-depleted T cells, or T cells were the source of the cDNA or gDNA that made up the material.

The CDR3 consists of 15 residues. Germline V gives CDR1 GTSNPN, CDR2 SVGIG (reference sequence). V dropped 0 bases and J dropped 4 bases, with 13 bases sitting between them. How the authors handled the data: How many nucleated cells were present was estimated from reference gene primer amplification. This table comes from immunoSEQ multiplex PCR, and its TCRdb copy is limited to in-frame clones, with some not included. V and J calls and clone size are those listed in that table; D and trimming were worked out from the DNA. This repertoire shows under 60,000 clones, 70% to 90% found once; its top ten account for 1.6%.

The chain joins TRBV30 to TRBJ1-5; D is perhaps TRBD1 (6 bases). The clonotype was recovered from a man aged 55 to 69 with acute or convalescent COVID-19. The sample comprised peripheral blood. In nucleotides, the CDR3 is TGTGCCTGGAGTGTGTTCGGGACAAAAAATCAGCCCCAGCATTTT. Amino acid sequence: CAWSVFGTKNQPQHF.